One TCR beta chain is described in this entry. The CDR3 length is 16 residues. V dropped 3 bases and J dropped 6 bases, with 18 bases sitting between them. Per the germline V gene, CDR1 is KGHSH and CDR2 is LQKENI. This entry belongs to a study of blood T cell repertoires in COVID-19. Looking at the study overall: Researchers got acute and convalescent COVID-19 samples from the United States, Italy and Spain.

Original processing notes: Reference gene primer amplification gave estimated nucleated cell counts. Sequenced by immunoSEQ multiplex PCR; TCRdb stores in-frame clones only, minus some. The V and J calls and clone size come from that table; D and trimming were worked out from the DNA. Of about 370,000 clones in the sample, roughly 90% were seen once. Seattle-derived patients entered the study during active infection and were followed longitudinally. This clonotype was obtained from a woman in her twenties or thirties with COVID-19, enrolled during active disease. Material for sequencing was peripheral blood. This chain joins TRBV18 and TRBJ2-1; D may be TRBD2 (5 bases). CDR3 nucleotide sequence: TGTGCCAGCTCACCGATAACGGGAAGATGGGGCAATGAGCAGTTCTTC. Its protein product is CASSPITGRWGNEQFF.